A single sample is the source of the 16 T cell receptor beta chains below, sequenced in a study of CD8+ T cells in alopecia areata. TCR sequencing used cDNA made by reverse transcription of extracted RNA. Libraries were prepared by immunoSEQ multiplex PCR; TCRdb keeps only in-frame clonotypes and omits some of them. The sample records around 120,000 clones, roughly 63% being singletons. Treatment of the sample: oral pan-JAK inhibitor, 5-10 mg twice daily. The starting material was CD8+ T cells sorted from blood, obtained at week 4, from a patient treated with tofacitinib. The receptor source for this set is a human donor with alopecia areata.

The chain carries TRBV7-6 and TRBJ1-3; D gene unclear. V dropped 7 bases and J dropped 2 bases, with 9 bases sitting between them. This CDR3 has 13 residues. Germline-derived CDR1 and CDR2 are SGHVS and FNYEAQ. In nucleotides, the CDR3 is TGTGCCAGCAATTCGGGTACTGGAAACACCATATATTTT. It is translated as CASNSGTGNTIYF.

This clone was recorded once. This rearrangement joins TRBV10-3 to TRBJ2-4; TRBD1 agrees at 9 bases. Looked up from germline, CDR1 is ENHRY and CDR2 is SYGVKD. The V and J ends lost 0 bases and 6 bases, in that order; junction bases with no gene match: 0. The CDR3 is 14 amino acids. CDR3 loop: CAISESGQGNIQYF. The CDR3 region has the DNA TGTGCCATCAGTGAGTCGGGACAGGGAAACATTCAGTACTTC.

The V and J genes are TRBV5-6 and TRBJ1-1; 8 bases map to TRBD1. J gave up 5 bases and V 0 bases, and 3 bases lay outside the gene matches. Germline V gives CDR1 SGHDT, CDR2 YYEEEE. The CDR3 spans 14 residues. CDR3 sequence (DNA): TGTGCCAGCAGCTTGGGGACAGGGAGAACTGAAGCTTTCTTT. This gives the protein CASSLGTGRTEAFF.

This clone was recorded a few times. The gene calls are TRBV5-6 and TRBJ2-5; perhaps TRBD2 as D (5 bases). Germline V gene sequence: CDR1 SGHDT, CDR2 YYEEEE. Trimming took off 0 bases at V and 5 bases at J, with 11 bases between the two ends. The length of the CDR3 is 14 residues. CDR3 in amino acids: CASSLVGIGETQYF. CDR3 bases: TGTGCCAGCAGCTTGGTCGGGATCGGGGAGACCCAGTACTTC.

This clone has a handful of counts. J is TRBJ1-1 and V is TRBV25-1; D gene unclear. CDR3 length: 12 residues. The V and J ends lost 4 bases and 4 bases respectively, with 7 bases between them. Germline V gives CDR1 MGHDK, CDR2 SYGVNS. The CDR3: CASSVSGTEAFF. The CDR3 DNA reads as TGTGCCAGCAGTGTGTCCGGCACTGAAGCTTTCTTT.

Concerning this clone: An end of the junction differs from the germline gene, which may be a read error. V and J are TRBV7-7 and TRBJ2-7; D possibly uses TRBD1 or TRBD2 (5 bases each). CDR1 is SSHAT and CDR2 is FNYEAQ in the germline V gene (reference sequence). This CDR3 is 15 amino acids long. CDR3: CASSLGERGAYEQYF. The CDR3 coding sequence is TGTGCTAGCAGCTTAGGAGAGAGAGGGGCCTACGAGCAGTACTTC.

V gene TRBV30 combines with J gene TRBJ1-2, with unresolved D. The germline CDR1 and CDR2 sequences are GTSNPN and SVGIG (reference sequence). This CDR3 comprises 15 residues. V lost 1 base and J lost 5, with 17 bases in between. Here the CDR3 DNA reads TGTGCCTGGAGTGGGCCGATGGATGAGCGGTATGGCTACACCTTC. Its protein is CAWSGPMDERYGYTF.

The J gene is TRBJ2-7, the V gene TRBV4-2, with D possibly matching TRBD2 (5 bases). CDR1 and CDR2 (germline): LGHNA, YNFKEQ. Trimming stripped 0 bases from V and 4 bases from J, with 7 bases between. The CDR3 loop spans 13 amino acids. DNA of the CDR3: TGTGCCAGCAGCCAAGAAAGAGGGTACGAGCAGTACTTC. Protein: CASSQERGYEQYF.

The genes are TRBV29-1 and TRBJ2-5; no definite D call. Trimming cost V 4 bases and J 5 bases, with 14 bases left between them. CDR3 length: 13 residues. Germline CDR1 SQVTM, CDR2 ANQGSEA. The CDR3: CSVGAVFEETQYF. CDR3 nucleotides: TGCAGCGTTGGGGCGGTGTTCGAGGAGACCCAGTACTTC.

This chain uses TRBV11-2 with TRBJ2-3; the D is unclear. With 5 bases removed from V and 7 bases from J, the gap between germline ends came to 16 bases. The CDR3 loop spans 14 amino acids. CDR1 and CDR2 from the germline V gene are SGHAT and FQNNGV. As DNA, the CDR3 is TGTGCCAGCAGCCCAATTCGGACGGATCATACGCAGTATTTT. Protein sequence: CASSPIRTDHTQYF. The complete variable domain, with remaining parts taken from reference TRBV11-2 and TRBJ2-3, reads EAGVAQSPRYKIIEKRQSVAFWCNPISGHATLYWYQQILGQGPKLLIQFQNNGVVDDSQLPKDRFSAERLKGVDSTLKIQPAKLEDSAVYLCASSPIRTDHTQYFGPGTRLTVL.

Here the CDR3 reads CASSYMGQGDGYTF. CDR3 sequence (DNA): TGTGCCAGCAGTTACATGGGACAGGGTGATGGCTACACCTTC. The genes are TRBV6-5 and TRBJ1-2, with 9 bases identical to TRBD1. This CDR3 contains 14 residues. Trimming cost V 2 bases and J 6 bases; bases outside gene matches: 4. Per germline, CDR1 MNHEY and CDR2 SVGAGI.

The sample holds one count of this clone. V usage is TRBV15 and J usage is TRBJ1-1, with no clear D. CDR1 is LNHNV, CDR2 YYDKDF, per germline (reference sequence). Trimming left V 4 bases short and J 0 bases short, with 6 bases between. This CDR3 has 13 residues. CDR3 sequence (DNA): TGTGCCACCAGCATAGATATGAACACTGAAGCTTTCTTT. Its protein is CATSIDMNTEAFF.

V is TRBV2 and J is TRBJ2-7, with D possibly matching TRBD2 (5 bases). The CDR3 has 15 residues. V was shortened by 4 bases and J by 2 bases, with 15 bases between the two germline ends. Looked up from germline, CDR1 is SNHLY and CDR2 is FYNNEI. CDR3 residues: CASSGRVYTPYEQYF. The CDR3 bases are TGTGCCAGCAGTGGGCGGGTTTACACCCCCTACGAGCAGTACTTC.

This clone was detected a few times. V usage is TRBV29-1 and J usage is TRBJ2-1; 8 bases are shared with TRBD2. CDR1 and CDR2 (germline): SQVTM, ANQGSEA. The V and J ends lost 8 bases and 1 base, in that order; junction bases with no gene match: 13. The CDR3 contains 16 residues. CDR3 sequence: CSFGGAQGNSYNEQFF. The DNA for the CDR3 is TGCAGCTTCGGGGGGGCCCAGGGAAATTCCTACAATGAGCAGTTCTTC.

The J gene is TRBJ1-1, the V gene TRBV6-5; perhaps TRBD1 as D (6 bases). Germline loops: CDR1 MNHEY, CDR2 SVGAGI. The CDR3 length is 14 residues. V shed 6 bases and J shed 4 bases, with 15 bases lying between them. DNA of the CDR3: TGTGCCAGCAGCGAGTTTCACAGGGTCACTGAAGCTTTCTTT. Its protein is CASSEFHRVTEAFF.

CDR3 nucleotide sequence: TGTGCCTGTACTCTAGCGGGGGGAAGCACAGATACGCAGTATTTT. Translation gives CACTLAGGSTDTQYF. The gene calls are TRBV30 and TRBJ2-3; 11 bases are shared with TRBD2. The length of the CDR3 is 15 residues. CDR1 GTSNPN and CDR2 SVGIG come from the germline V gene (reference sequence). The V segment lost 6 bases and the J segment 0 bases; nucleotides outside the gene matches: 5.